The subject of this entry is one TCR beta chain. Its antigen is unknown. From germline, CDR1 is SEHNR and CDR2 FQNEAQ (reference sequence). The ends were cut back, 4 bases at V and 6 bases at J, with 12 bases in the middle. CDR3 length: 13 residues. This sample was taken from a study of T cell repertoires in cytomegalovirus infection. Across the whole study: TCR beta signatures that were public indicated CMV infection and matching HLA type.

From the reads, TCRdb called clonotypes with MiXCR, one entry per CDR3 protein. The sample records some 920,000 distinct CDR3 sequences, 31% being singletons. Here the sequenced sample was cultured CD8+ T cells from PBMCs, taken from culture after CMV antigen stimulation. The sequence came from a human donor in good health (CMV status not recorded). Some clones in this sample may be carry-over from other donors' samples. The chain links TRBV7-9 to TRBJ1-2; D might be TRBD1 (6 bases). The CDR3 protein is CASSSAQGNGYTF. CDR3 DNA: TGTGCCAGCAGCTCCGCACAGGGAAATGGCTACACCTTC.